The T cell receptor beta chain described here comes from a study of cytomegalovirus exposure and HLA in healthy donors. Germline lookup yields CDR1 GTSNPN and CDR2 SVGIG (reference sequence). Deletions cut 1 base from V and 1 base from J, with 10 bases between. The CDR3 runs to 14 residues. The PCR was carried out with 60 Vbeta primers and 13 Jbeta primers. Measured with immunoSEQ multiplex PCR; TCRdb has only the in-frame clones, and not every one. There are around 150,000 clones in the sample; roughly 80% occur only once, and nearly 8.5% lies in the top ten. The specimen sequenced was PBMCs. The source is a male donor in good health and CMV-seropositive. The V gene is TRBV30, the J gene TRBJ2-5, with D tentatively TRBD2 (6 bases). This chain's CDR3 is CAWSGRASQETQYF. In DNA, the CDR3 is TGTGCCTGGAGTGGGAGGGCTAGCCAAGAGACCCAGTACTTC.